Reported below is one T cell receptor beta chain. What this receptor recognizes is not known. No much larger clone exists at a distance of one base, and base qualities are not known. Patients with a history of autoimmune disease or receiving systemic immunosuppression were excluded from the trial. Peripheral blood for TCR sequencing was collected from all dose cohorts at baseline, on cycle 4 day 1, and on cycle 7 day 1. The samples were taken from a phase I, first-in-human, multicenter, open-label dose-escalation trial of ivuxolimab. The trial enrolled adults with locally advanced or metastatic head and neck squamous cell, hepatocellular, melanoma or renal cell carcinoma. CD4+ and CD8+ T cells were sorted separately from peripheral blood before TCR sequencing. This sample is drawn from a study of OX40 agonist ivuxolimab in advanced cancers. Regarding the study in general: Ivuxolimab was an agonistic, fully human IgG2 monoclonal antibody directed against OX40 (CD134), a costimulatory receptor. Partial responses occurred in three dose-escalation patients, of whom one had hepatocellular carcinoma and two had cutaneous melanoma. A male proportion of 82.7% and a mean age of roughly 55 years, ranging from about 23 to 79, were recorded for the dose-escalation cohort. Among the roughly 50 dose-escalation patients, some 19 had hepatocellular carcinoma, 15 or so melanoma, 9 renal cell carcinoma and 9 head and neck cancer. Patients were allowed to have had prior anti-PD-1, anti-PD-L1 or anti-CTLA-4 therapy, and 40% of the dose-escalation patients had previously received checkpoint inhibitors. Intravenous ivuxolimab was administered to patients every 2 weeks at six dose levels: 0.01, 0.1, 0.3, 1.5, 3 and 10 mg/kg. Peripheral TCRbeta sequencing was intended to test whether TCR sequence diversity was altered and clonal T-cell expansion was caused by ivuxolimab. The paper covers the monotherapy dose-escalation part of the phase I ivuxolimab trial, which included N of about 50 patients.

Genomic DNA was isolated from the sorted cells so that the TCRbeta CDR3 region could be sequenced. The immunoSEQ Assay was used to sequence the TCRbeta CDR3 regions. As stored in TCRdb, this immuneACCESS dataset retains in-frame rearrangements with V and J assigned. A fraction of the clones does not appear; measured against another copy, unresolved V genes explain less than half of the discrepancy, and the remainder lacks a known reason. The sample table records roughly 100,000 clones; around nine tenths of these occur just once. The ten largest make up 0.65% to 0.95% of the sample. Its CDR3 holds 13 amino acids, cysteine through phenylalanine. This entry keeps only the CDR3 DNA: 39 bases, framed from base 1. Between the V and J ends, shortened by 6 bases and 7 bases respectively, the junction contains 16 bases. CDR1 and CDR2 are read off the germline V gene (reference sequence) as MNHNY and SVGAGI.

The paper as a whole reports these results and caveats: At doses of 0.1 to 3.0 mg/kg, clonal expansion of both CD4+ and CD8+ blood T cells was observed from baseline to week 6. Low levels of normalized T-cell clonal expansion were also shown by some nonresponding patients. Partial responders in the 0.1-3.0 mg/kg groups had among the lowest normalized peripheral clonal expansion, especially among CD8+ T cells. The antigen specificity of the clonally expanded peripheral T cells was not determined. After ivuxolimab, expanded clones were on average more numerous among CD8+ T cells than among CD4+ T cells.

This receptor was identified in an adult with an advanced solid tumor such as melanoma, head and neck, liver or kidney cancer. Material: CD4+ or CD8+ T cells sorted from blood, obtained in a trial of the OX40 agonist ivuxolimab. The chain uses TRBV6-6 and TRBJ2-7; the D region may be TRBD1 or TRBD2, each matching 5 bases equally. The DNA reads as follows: TGTGCCAGCAGACGCCGGGACCTCGGAGAGCAGTACTTC. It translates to CASRRRDLGEQYF.